These 8 T cell receptor beta chains came from one sample sequenced in a study of CD8 T cells in Susac syndrome. Reverse transcription of roughly 0.5 to 1 ug RNA was carried out with random hexamers. TCRdb passed the immunoSEQ multiplex PCR reads through MiXCR, listing each CDR3 protein once. The table includes more than 70,000 distinct CDR3 sequences, approximately 92% detected once. Sample: CD8+ T cells from PBMCs. These TCRs come from a human donor in good health.

J is TRBJ1-2 and V is TRBV29-1; D unclear. V lost 7 bases and J 2 bases, leaving 11 bases between the germline ends. Germline V lookup: CDR1 SQVTM, CDR2 ANQGSEA. There are 12 residues in the CDR3. For the CDR3, the DNA is TGCAGCGCCCCCTTGGCCAACTATGGCTACACCTTC. This gives the protein CSAPLANYGYTF. Full variable domain (outside the CDR3, taken from reference TRBV29-1 and TRBJ1-2): SAVISQKPSRDICQRGTSLTIQCQVDSQVTMMFWYRQQPGQSLTLIATANQGSEATYESGFVIDKFPISRPNLTFSTLTVSNMSPEDSSIYLCSAPLANYGYTFGSGTRLTVV.

This sequence joins TRBV6-1 and TRBJ1-6; D remains unclear. Germline V lookup: CDR1 MNHNS, CDR2 SASEGT. V lost 4 bases, J lost 7 bases, and 23 bases lay in between. The CDR3 contains 18 residues. Written as DNA, the CDR3 is TGTGCCAGCAGTGGTGGAGTCCAACCGACAATCCCAAATTCACCCCTCCACTTT. Encoded protein: CASSGGVQPTIPNSPLHF.

The chain employs TRBV4-1 and TRBJ2-1, with 9 bases identical to TRBD2. V lost 6 bases, J lost 5 bases, and 8 bases stayed unmatched. The germline V gene encodes CDR1 MGHRA and CDR2 YSYEKL. The CDR3 length is 15 residues. The CDR3 here is CASSYRGGADNEQFF. CDR3 DNA sequence: TGCGCCAGCAGTTACCGCGGGGGGGCGGACAATGAGCAGTTCTTC.

The genes are TRBV2 and TRBJ2-1, with TRBD2 matching over 8 bases. This CDR3 comprises 15 residues. From germline, CDR1 is SNHLY and CDR2 FYNNEI. V shed 10 bases, J shed 7 bases, and the junction held 15 bases outside the gene matches. The CDR3 sequence is CATTLKLADINEQFF. The CDR3 bases are TGTGCCACCACATTGAAACTAGCGGATATAAATGAGCAGTTCTTC.

The chain couples TRBV12-5 to TRBJ2-3, with a possible D match to TRBD2 (5 bases). The CDR3 runs 15 residues. V was shortened by 3 bases and J by 1 base, with 11 bases between the two germline ends. Germline CDR1 reads LGHNT; CDR2 reads FRNRAP. CDR3 DNA: TGTGCTAGTGGTTTTACTAGTTTGGGCACAGATACGCAGTATTTT. Translated, it gives CASGFTSLGTDTQYF.

J is TRBJ2-7 and V is TRBV12-3 or TRBV12-4, with 11 bases that match TRBD2. V dropped 4 bases and J dropped 2; count of bases not matched to a gene: 4. The CDR3 has 15 amino acids. The CDR3 DNA follows: TGTGCCAGCAGTTCGACTAGCGGGGACGCCTACGAGCAGTACTTC. It encodes CASSSTSGDAYEQYF.

The genes are TRBV11-1 and TRBJ1-2; D is unclear. CDR1 SGHAT and CDR2 FQDESV come from the germline V gene (reference sequence). This CDR3 has 14 amino acids. Trimming removed 5 bases at V and 4 bases at J, with 14 bases between. The CDR3 loop reads CASSLTDLSYGYTF. The CDR3 coding sequence is TGTGCCAGCAGCCTAACAGATTTGTCCTATGGCTACACCTTC. Full variable domain (missing parts from reference TRBV11-1 and TRBJ1-2): EAEVAQSPRYKITEKSQAVAFWCDPISGHATLYWYRQILGQGPELLVQFQDESVVDDSQLPKDRFSAERLKGVDSTLKIQPAELGDSAMYLCASSLTDLSYGYTFGSGTRLTVV.

This clonotype was counted between two and nine times. The CDR3 loop reads CASSLNTEAFF. The CDR3 DNA follows: TGTGCCAGCAGCTTGAACACTGAAGCTTTCTTT. The chain uses TRBV5-6 and TRBJ1-1, with unresolved D. CDR3 length: 11 residues. The germline V gene encodes CDR1 SGHDT and CDR2 YYEEEE. Trimming took off 1 base at V and 2 bases at J, with 0 bases between the two ends.